This paragraph covers one T cell receptor (beta chain) sequence. This CDR3 is built from 13 residues. Trimming left V 4 bases short and J 11 bases short, with 18 bases between. PCR was performed a second time for 7 to 11 cycles using a sample-barcoded 5' primer and a J-beta primer mix. Samples each returned at least 3 million CDR3-containing paired-end reads. TCRdb fed the 5' RACE reads into MiXCR, producing one record per CDR3 protein. This repertoire shows approximately 2,000,000 distinct CDR3 sequences, about two fifths found once; its top ten account for approximately 22%. This specimen belongs to a study of blood T cells in healthy people across ages.

The rearrangement uses TRBV12-3 or TRBV12-4 and TRBJ2-7; the D call may be TRBD1 or TRBD2 (6 bases each). Material for sequencing was blood. The sequence was collected from a human donor in good health. CDR3 nucleotides: TGTGCCAGCAGTTCATTAGGGGGAGGAAGAAAGTACTTC. It codes for CASSSLGGGRKYF.